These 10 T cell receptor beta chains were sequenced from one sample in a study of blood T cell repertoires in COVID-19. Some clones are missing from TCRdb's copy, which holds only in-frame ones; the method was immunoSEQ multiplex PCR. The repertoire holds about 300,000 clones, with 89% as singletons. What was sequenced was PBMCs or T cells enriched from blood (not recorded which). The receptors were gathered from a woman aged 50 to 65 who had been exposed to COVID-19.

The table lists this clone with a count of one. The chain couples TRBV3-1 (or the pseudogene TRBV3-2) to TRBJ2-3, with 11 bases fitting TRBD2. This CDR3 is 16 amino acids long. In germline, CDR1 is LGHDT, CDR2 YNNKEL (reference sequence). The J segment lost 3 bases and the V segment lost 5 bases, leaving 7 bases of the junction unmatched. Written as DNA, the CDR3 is TGTGCCAGCAGCTCAAGACTAGCGGGACAGACAGATACGCAGTATTTT. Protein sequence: CASSSRLAGQTDTQYF.

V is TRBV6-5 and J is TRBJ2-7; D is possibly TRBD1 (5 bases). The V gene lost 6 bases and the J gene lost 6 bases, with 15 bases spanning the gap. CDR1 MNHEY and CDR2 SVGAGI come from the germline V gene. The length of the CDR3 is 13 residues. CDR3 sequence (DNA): TGTGCCAGCAGAACCCGCAGGGTCGCCGAGCAGTACTTC. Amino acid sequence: CASRTRRVAEQYF.

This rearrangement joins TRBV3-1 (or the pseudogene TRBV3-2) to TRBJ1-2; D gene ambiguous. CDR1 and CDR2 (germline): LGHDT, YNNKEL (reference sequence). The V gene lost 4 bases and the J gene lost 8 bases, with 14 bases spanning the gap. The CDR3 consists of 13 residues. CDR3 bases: TGTGCCAGCAGCCTTGGATCAGGTGGAGGCTACACCTTC. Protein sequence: CASSLGSGGGYTF.

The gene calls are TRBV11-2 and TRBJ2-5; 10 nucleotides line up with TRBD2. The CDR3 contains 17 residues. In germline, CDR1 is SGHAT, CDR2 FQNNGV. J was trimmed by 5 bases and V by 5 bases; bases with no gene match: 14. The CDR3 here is CASSENRQTSGWETQYF. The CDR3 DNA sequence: TGTGCCAGCAGCGAAAATAGACAGACTAGCGGGTGGGAGACCCAGTACTTC.

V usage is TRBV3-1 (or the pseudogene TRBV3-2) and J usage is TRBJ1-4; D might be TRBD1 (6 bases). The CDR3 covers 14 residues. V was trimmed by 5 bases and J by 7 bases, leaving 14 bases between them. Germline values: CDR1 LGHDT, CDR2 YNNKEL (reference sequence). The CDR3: CASSFGTTSEKLFF. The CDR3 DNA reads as TGTGCCAGCAGCTTTGGGACAACAAGTGAAAAACTGTTTTTT.

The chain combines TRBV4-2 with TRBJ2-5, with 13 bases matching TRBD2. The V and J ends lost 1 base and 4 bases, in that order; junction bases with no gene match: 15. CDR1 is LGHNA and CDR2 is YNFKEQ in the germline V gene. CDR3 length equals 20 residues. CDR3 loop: CASSQGILAGGKVLVETQYF. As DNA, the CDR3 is TGTGCCAGCAGCCAAGGAATACTAGCGGGGGGGAAGGTATTGGTAGAGACCCAGTACTTC.

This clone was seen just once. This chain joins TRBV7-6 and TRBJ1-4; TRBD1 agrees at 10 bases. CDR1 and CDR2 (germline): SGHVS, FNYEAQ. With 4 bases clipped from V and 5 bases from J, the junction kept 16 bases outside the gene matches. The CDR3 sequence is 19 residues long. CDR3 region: CASSYLPPGQGTGNEKLFF. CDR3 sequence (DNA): TGTGCCAGCAGCTACCTCCCTCCGGGACAGGGGACAGGAAATGAAAAACTGTTTTTT.

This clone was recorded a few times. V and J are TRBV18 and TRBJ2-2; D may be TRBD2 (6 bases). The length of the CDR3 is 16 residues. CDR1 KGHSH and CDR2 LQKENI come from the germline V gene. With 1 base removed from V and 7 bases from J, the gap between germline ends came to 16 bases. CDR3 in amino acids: CASSPRATSEGGELFF. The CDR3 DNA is TGTGCCAGCTCACCACGGGCGACTAGTGAGGGCGGGGAGCTGTTTTTT.

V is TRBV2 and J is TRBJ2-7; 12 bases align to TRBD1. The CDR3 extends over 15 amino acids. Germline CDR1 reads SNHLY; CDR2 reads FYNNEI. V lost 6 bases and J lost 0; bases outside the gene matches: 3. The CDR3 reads CASSRDRGRSYEQYF. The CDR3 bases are TGTGCCAGCAGCCGGGACAGGGGGCGCTCCTACGAGCAGTACTTC.

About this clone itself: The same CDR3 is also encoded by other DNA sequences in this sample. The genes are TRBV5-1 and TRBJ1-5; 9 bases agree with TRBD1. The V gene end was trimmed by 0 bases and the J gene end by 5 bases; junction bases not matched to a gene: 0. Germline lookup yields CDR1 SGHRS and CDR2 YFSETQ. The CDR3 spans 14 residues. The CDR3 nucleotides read TGCGCCAGCAGCTTGGGGGACAGGGATCAGCCCCAGCATTTT. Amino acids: CASSLGDRDQPQHF.